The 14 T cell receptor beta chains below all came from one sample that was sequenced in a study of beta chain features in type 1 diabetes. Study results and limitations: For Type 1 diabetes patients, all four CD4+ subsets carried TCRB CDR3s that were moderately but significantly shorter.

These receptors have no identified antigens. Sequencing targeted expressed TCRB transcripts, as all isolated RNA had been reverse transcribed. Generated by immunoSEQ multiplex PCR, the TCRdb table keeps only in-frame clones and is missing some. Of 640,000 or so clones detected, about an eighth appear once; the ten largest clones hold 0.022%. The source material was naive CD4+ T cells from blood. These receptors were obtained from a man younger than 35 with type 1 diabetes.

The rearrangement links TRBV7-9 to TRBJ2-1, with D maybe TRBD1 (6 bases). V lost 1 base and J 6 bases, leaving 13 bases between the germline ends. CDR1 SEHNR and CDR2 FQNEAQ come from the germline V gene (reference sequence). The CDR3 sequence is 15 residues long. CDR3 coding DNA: TGTGCCAGCAGCTTAGGAGGGGGAATGGTCAATGAGCAGTTCTTC. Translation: CASSLGGGMVNEQFF.

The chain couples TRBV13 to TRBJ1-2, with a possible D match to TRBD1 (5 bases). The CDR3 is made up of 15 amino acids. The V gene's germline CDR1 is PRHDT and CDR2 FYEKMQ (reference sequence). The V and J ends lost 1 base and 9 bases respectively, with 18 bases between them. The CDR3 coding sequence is TGTGCCAGCAGCTTAGTTGAGGCAGGGAGTTGGAGCTACACCTTC. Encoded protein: CASSLVEAGSWSYTF.

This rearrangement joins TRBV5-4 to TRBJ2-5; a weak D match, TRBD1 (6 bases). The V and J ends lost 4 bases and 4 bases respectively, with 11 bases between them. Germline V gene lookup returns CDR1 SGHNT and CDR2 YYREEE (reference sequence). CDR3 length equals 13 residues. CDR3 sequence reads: CASSITGIETQYF. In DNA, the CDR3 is TGTGCCAGCAGCATAACAGGGATAGAGACCCAGTACTTC.

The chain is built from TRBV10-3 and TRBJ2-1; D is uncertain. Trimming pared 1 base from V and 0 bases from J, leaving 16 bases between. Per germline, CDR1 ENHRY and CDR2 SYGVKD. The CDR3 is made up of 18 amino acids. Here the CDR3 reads CAISEWAVRVGSYNEQFF. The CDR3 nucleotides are TGTGCCATCAGTGAGTGGGCTGTTCGGGTTGGCTCCTACAATGAGCAGTTCTTC.

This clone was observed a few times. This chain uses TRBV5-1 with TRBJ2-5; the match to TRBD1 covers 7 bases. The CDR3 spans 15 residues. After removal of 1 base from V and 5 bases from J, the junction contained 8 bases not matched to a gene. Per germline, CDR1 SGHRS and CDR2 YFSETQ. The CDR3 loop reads CASSLSNRGRETQYF. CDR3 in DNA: TGCGCCAGCAGCTTGTCCAACAGGGGTCGGGAGACCCAGTACTTC.

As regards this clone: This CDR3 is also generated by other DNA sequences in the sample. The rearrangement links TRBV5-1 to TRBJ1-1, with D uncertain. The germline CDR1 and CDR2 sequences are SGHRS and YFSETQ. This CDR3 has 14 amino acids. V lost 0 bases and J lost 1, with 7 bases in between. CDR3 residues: CASSLEAGNTEAFF. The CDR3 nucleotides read TGCGCCAGCAGCTTGGAGGCAGGGAACACTGAAGCTTTCTTT. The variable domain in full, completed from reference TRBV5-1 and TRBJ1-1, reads KAGVTQTPRYLIKTRGQQVTLSCSPISGHRSVSWYQQTPGQGLQFLFEYFSETQRNKGNFPGRFSGRQFSNSRSEMNVSTLELGDSALYLCASSLEAGNTEAFFGQGTRLTVV.

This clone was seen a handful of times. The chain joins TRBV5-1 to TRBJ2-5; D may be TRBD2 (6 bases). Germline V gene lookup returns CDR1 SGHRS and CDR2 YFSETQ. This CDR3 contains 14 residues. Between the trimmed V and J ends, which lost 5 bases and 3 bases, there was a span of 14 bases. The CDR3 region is CASSTTVAEETQYF. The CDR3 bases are TGCGCCAGCAGTACGACAGTAGCGGAAGAGACCCAGTACTTC.

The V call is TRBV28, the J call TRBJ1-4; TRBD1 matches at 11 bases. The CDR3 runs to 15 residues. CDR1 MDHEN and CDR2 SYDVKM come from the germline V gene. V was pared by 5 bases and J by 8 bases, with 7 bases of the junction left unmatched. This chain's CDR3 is CASSPGGQGEEKLFF. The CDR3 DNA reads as TGTGCCAGCAGTCCCGGGGGACAGGGGGAGGAAAAACTGTTTTTT. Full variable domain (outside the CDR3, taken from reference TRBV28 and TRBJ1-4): DVKVTQSSRYLVKRTGEKVFLECVQDMDHENMFWYRQDPGLGLRLIYFSYDVKMKEKGDIPEGYSVSREKKERFSLILESASTNQTSMYLCASSPGGQGEEKLFFGSGTQLSVL.

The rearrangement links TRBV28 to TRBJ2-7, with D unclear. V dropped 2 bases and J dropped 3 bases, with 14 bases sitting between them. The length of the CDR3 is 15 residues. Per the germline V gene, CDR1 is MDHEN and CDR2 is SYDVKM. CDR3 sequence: CASSLNRIKLYEQYF. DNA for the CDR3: TGTGCCAGCAGTTTAAACAGAATCAAGCTCTACGAGCAGTACTTC.

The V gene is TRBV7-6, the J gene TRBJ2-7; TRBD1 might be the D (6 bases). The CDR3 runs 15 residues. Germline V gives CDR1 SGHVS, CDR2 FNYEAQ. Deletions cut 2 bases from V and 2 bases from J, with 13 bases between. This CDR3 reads CASSLLQGATYEQYF. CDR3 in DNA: TGTGCCAGCAGCTTATTACAGGGCGCGACCTACGAGCAGTACTTC.

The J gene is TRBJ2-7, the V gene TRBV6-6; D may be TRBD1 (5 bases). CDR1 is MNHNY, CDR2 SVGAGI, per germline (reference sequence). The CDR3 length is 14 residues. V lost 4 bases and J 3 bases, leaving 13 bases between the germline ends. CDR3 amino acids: CASSSPGSHYEQYF. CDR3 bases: TGTGCCAGCAGTTCCCCAGGGTCCCACTACGAGCAGTACTTC.

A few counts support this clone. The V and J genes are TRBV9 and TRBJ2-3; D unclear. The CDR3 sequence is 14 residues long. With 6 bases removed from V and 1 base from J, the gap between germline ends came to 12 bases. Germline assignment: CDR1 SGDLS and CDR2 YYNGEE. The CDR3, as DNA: TGTGCCAGCACAGGTAGGGTAGGCACAGATACGCAGTATTTT. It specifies CASTGRVGTDTQYF. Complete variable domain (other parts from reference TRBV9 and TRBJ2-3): DSGVTQTPKHLITATGQRVTLRCSPRSGDLSVYWYQQSLDQGLQFLIQYYNGEERAKGNILERFSAQQFPDLHSELNLSSLELGDSALYFCASTGRVGTDTQYFGPGTRLTVL.

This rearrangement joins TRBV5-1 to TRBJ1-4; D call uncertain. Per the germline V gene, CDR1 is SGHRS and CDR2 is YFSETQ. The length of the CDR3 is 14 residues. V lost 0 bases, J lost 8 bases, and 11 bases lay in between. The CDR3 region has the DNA TGCGCCAGCAGCTTGGGGGCAGGATGGGAAAAACTGTTTTTT. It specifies CASSLGAGWEKLFF.

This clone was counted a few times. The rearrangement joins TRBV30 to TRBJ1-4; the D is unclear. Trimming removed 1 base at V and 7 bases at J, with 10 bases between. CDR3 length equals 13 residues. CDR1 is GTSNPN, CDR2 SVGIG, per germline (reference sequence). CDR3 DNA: TGTGCCTGGAGTGCAATAAGCAGTGAAAAACTGTTTTTT. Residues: CAWSAISSEKLFF.